Shown below are 14 T cell receptor beta chains from a single sample sequenced in a study of CD8+ T cells in alopecia areata. Once RNA had been extracted, it was reverse transcribed into cDNA to act as the sequencing template. The protocol was immunoSEQ multiplex PCR, while the TCRdb copy is restricted to in-frame clones and leaves out a portion. The data hold approximately 140,000 clones, with roughly nine tenths observed a single time. Stated treatment: oral pan-JAK inhibitor, 5-10 mg twice daily. The source was CD8+ T cells sorted from blood, collected at week 4, from a patient treated with tofacitinib. These receptor sequences come from a human donor with alopecia areata.

The chain employs TRBV23-1 and TRBJ2-1; D may be TRBD2 (7 bases). TRBV23-1 is flagged as an ORF with uncertain function. There are 16 residues in the CDR3. The ends were cut back, 2 bases at V and 5 bases at J, with 16 bases in the middle. Here the CDR3 DNA reads TGCGCCAGCAGTCAAGGATGGGGGGGCGACCACAATGAGCAGTTCTTC. Amino acid sequence: CASSQGWGGDHNEQFF.

This chain joins TRBV29-1 and TRBJ2-1, with TRBD1 matching 7 bases. The CDR3 spans 16 residues. Germline V gene lookup returns CDR1 SQVTM and CDR2 ANQGSEA. V trimming: 1 base; J trimming: 2 bases; junction bases outside the gene matches: 8. This CDR3 reads CSVEGRAGGTYNEQFF. The DNA for the CDR3 is TGCAGCGTTGAAGGGCGGGCAGGGGGAACCTACAATGAGCAGTTCTTC.

The V and J genes are TRBV7-6 and TRBJ1-5; perhaps TRBD1 as D (5 bases). The germline CDR1 and CDR2 sequences are SGHVS and FNYEAQ. This CDR3 contains 14 residues. Trimming took off 5 bases at V and 5 bases at J, with 13 bases between the two ends. The CDR3 here is CASSPGEADQPQHF. The CDR3 nucleotides read TGTGCCAGCAGCCCGGGGGAGGCCGATCAGCCCCAGCATTTT.

The V call is TRBV13, the J call TRBJ2-2, with 13 positions matching TRBD2. This CDR3 is 19 amino acids long. Germline CDR1 PRHDT, CDR2 FYEKMQ (reference sequence). With V trimmed by 4 bases and J by 2 bases, 10 bases remained unmatched. Here the CDR3 reads CASSSRTSGGAYNTGELFF. The CDR3 region has the DNA TGTGCCAGCAGCTCCCGGACTAGCGGGGGTGCCTATAACACCGGGGAGCTGTTTTTT.

The V and J genes are TRBV10-1 and TRBJ2-1; 12 nucleotides agree with TRBD2. Germline values: CDR1 WNHNN, CDR2 SYGVQD (reference sequence). V was pared by 3 bases and J by 6 bases, with 9 bases of the junction left unmatched. The CDR3 consists of 17 residues. The CDR3 DNA sequence: TGCGCCAGCAGTGACGGGCTAGCGGGGGGGATTTTCAATGAGCAGTTCTTC. This encodes CASSDGLAGGIFNEQFF.

The chain recombines TRBV29-1 with TRBJ2-5, with D possibly TRBD2 on 6 matching bases. CDR1 and CDR2 from the germline V gene are SQVTM and ANQGSEA. V lost 4 bases to trimming and J lost 4 bases, with 10 bases between them. The CDR3 spans 12 residues. Here the CDR3 reads CSVAGSRETQYF. Here the CDR3 DNA reads TGCAGCGTTGCCGGGAGTAGAGAGACCCAGTACTTC.

About this clone: This sample includes further DNA sequences coding for the same CDR3. V usage is TRBV27 and J usage is TRBJ2-7; D remains unclear. V was trimmed by 8 bases and J by 1 base, leaving 6 bases between them. This CDR3 spans 11 amino acids. From germline, CDR1 is MNHEY and CDR2 SMNVEV (reference sequence). CDR3 residues: CASSSSYEQYF. The CDR3 DNA follows: TGTGCCAGCTCCTCATCCTACGAGCAGTACTTC.

This rearrangement joins TRBV28 to TRBJ1-2; 7 nucleotides align to TRBD1. The CDR3 has 17 residues. Trimming took 4 bases from V and 7 from J; bases not matched to a gene: 18. Germline-derived CDR1 and CDR2 are MDHEN and SYDVKM. The CDR3 DNA follows: TGTGCCAGCAGTTCCCAGGATTTCGACAGGGCCGGCATTGGCTACACCTTC. Residues: CASSSQDFDRAGIGYTF.

The chain is built from TRBV30 and TRBJ2-7; D is perhaps TRBD2 (5 bases). Germline V gene data show CDR1 as GTSNPN and CDR2 as SVGIG (reference sequence). Trimming left V 0 bases short and J 2 bases short, with 20 bases between. This CDR3 region has 17 residues. The CDR3 loop is CAWSVNGRVLNPYEQYF. As DNA, the CDR3 is TGTGCCTGGAGTGTAAATGGGCGGGTCCTAAATCCCTACGAGCAGTACTTC.

This chain uses TRBV11-2 with TRBJ1-1; a possible D gene is TRBD1 (5 bases). The CDR3 totals 13 residues. Trimming removed 1 base at V and 4 bases at J, with 7 bases between. Germline assignment: CDR1 SGHAT and CDR2 FQNNGV. The CDR3 coding sequence is TGTGCCAGCAGCTTAGGGGACCTCACTGAAGCTTTCTTT. It translates to CASSLGDLTEAFF.

The chain joins TRBV6-1 to TRBJ2-3; 9 bases are a match to TRBD1. J gave up 0 bases and V 4 bases, and 5 bases lay outside the gene matches. Per the germline V gene, CDR1 is MNHNS and CDR2 is SASEGT. The CDR3 has 16 residues. The CDR3 DNA follows: TGTGCCAGCAGTGCGACAGGGGGACTTAGCACAGATACGCAGTATTTT. Its translation is CASSATGGLSTDTQYF.

The chain has TRBV27 and TRBJ2-1, with D possibly being TRBD2 (5 bases). Germline V gene sequence: CDR1 MNHEY, CDR2 SMNVEV (reference sequence). Trimming shortened V by 10 bases and J by 0 bases, and 13 bases separated the two germline ends. This CDR3 is 14 amino acids long. As DNA, the CDR3 is TGTGCCACCTGGAGCGGCACCTCCTACAATGAGCAGTTCTTC. It yields the protein CATWSGTSYNEQFF.

The chain uses TRBV30 and TRBJ2-3, with 9 bases aligning to TRBD2. Germline CDR1 reads GTSNPN; CDR2 reads SVGIG (reference sequence). V trimming: 4 bases; J trimming: 0 bases; junction bases outside the gene matches: 5. CDR3 length: 15 residues. In nucleotides, the CDR3 is TGTGCCTGGACCCTAGCGGGGATGAGCACAGATACGCAGTATTTT. This gives the protein CAWTLAGMSTDTQYF. Looking up the rest from reference TRBV30 and TRBJ2-3 gives the full variable domain: SQTIHQWPATLVQPVGSPLSLECTVEGTSNPNLYWYRQAAGRGLQLLFYSVGIGQISSEVPQNLSASRPQDRQFILSSKKLLLSDSGFYLCAWTLAGMSTDTQYFGPGTRLTVL.

The count of this clone is one. The chain joins TRBV4-1 to TRBJ2-6; D is unclear. The V end was cut by 1 base, the J end by 3 bases, with 4 bases between. Germline CDR1 and CDR2: MGHRA and YSYEKL. This CDR3 is built from 14 residues. The CDR3 nucleotides are TGCGCCAGCAGCCAAGGTTTTGGGGCCAACGTCCTGACTTTC. Translated: CASSQGFGANVLTF.